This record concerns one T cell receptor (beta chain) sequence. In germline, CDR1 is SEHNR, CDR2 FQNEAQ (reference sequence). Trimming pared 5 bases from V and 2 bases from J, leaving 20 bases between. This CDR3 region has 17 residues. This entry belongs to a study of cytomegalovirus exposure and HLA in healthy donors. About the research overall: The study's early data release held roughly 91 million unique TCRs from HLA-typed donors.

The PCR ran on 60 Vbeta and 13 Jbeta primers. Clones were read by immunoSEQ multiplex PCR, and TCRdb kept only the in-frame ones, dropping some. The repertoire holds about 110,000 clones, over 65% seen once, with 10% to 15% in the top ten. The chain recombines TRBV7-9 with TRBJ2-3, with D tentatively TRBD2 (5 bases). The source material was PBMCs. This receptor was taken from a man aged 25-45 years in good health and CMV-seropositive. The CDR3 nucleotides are TGTGCCAGCAGCCGGCGGACTCTAAGGGTTCCCACAGATACGCAGTATTTT. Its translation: CASSRRTLRVPTDTQYF.